This TCR beta chain was captured by sequencing in a study of CD8+CD57+ T cells in acquired aplastic anemia. Across the whole study: The sorted CD4+ and CD8+ cells yielded an average around 3 ug of DNA. Where healthy donors were concerned, CD4+ cells averaged around 9.9 million reads. Study-wide findings and caveats: Overlapping CD8+ CDR3 repertoires of patients and controls contained twenty-nine shared sequences. Patients versus controls showed no significant CD8+ Simpson's diversity difference.

The CDR3 contains 13 residues. V was cut by 5 bases and J by 5 bases, with 12 bases left in between. CDR1 and CDR2 (germline): LNHNV, YYDKDF (reference sequence). TCR beta VDJ and CDR3 were profiled, and genomic DNA was the template. TCRdb independently ran MiXCR on the reads; one entry per CDR3 protein. The data contain some 190,000 distinct CDR3 sequences, less than 65% of them singletons. This clonotype was detected once. Its antigen remains unknown. Sequenced: sorted CD4+, CD8+, or CD8+CD57+ T cells (not recorded which) from PBMCs. The J gene is TRBJ1-2, the V gene TRBV15; D may be TRBD1 (5 bases). This clonotype was sampled from a human donor in good health, serving as a control. CDR3 nucleotide sequence: TGTGCCACCAGCCGCGCAGGGCCTTATGGCTACACCTTC. The encoded protein is CATSRAGPYGYTF.